This T cell receptor beta chain was captured in a study of blood T cell repertoires in COVID-19. From germline, CDR1 is MDHEN and CDR2 SYDVKM. The CDR3 has 13 amino acids, counting both end residues. Source study methods: Counts of nucleated cells, estimated from reference gene primer amplification, were obtained. Data came from immunoSEQ multiplex PCR; TCRdb stores just in-frame clones and leaves some out. V, J and clone size are those of that table, while D and trimming were read from the DNA. The profile shows just over 300,000 clones, about 90% of them singletons. A remark on this clone: It is unclear where the CDR3 begins or ends on the DNA, so no DNA is shown, and the CDR3 is as TCRdb lists it.

Sequencing input: peripheral blood. The TCR comes from a man aged 18 to 29 with active or convalescent COVID-19. The chain couples TRBV28 to TRBJ1-2. CDR3 region: CASSSSVRYGYTF.